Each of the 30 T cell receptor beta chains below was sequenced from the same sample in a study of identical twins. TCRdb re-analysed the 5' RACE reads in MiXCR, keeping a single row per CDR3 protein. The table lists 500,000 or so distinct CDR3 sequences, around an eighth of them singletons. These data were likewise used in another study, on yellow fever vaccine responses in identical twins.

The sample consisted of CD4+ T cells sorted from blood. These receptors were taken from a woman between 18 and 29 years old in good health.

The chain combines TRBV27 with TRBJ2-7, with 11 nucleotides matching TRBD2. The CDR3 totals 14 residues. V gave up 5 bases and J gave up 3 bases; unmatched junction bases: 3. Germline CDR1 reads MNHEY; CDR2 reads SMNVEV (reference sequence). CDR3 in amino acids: CASSRLAGNYEQYF. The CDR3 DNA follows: TGTGCCAGCAGTCGACTAGCGGGAAACTACGAGCAGTACTTC.

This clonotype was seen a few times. Written as DNA, the CDR3 is TGTGCCAGCAGCTCCATCCGGGAGGGGGCGCGGGAGCTGTTTTTT. Translating gives CASSSIREGARELFF. The rearrangement uses TRBV5-4 and TRBJ2-2, with D possibly TRBD2 on 8 matching bases. The CDR3 loop spans 15 amino acids. V was clipped by 3 bases and J by 9 bases, with 18 bases between them. Germline V gene lookup returns CDR1 SGHNT and CDR2 YYREEE (reference sequence). Full variable domain (rest looked up from reference TRBV5-4 and TRBJ2-2): ETGVTQSPTHLIKTRGQQVTLRCSSQSGHNTVSWYQQALGQGPQFIFQYYREEENGRGNFPPRFSGLQFPNYSSELNVNALELDDSALYLCASSSIREGARELFFGEGSRLTVL.

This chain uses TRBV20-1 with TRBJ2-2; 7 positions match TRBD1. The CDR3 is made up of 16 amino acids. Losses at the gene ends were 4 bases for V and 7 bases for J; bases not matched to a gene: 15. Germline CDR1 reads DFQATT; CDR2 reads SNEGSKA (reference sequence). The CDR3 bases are TGCAGTGCTATCAACCCTGGGACAGCCATTATCGGGGAGCTGTTTTTT. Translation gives CSAINPGTAIIGELFF.

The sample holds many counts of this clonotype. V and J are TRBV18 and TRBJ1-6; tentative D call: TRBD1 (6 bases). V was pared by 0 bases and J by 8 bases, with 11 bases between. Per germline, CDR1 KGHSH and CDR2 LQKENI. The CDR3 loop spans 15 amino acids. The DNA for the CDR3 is TGTGCCAGCTCACCACCCAGGACAGCCGATTCACCCCTCCACTTT. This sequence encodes CASSPPRTADSPLHF.

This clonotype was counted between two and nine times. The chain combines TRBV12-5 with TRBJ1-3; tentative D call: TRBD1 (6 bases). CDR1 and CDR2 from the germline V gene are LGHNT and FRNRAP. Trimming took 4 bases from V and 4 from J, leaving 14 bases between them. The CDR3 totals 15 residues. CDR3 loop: CASGSSGAGGNTIYF. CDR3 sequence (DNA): TGTGCTAGTGGTTCCTCGGGGGCTGGCGGAAACACCATATATTTT.

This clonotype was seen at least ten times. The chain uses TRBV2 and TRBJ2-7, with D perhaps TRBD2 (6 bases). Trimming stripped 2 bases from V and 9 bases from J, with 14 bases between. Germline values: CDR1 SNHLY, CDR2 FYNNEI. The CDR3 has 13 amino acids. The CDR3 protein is CASSEWNVGGQYF. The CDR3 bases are TGTGCCAGCAGTGAATGGAATGTGGGGGGGCAGTACTTC.

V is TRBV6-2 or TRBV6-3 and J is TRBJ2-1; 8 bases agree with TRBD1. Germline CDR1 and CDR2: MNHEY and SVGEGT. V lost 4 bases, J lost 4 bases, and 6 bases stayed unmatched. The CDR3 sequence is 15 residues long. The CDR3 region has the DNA TGTGCCAGCAGTTCTTTGGACAGGGATTACAATGAGCAGTTCTTC. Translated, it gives CASSSLDRDYNEQFF.

Here the CDR3 reads CASSPTSGNEQFF. The CDR3 DNA reads TGTGCCAGCAGTCCCACTTCCGGTAATGAGCAGTTCTTC. This chain joins TRBV28 and TRBJ2-1, with D uncertain. V lost 5 bases, J lost 7 bases, and 12 bases lay in between. Germline V lookup: CDR1 MDHEN, CDR2 SYDVKM. The CDR3 totals 13 residues.

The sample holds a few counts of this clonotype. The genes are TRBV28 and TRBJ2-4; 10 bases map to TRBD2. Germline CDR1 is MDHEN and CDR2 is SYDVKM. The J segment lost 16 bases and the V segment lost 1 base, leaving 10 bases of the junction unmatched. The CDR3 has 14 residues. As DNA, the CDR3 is TGTGCCAGCAGTTTATATAATAGCGGGAGGCCCACATACTTC. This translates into CASSLYNSGRPTYF.

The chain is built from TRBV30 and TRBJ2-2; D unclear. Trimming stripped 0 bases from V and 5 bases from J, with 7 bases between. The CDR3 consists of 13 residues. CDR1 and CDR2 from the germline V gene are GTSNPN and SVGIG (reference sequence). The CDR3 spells CAWSVTVTGELFF. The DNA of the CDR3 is TGTGCCTGGAGTGTAACGGTTACCGGGGAGCTGTTTTTT.

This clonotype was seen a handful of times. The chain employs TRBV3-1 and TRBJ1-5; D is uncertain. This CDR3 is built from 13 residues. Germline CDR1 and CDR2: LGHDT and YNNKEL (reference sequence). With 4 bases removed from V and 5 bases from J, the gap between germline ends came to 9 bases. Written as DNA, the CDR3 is TGTGCCAGCAGCCCTTTTTCTGATCAGCCCCAGCATTTT. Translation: CASSPFSDQPQHF.

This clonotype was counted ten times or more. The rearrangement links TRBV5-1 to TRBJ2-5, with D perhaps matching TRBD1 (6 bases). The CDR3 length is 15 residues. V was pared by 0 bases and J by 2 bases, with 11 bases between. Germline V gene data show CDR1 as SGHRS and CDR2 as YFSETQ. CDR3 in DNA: TGCGCCAGCAGCTTGGCACAGGGATCACAAGAGACCCAGTACTTC. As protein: CASSLAQGSQETQYF.

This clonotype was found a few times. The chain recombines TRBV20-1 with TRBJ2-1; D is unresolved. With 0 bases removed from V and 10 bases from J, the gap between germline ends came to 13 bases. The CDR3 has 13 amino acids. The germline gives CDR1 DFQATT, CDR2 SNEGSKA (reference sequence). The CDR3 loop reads CSARDRPPREQFF. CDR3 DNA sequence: TGCAGTGCTAGAGATCGTCCGCCTCGGGAGCAGTTCTTC.

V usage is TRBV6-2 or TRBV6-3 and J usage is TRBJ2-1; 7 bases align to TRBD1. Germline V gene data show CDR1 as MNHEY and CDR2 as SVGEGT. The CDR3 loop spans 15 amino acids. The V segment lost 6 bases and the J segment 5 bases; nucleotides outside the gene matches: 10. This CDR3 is CASRIAGGVHNEQFF. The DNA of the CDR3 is TGTGCCAGCAGGATAGCAGGGGGAGTCCACAATGAGCAGTTCTTC.

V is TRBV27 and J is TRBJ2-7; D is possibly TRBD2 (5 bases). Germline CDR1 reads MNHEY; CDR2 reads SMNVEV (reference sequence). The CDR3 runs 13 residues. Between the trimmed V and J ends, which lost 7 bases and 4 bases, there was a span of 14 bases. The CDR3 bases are TGTGCCAGCACTGCCGAGCCGGGGTACGAGCAGTACTTC. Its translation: CASTAEPGYEQYF.

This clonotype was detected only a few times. As DNA, the CDR3 is TGTGCCAGCAGCAGACGACTAGCGGGCCGGGAGACCCAGTACTTC. It yields the protein CASSRRLAGRETQYF. This sequence joins TRBV3-1 and TRBJ2-5, with TRBD2 matching 10 bases. There are 15 residues in the CDR3. V was pared by 5 bases and J by 5 bases, with 8 bases of the junction left unmatched. Germline V lookup: CDR1 LGHDT, CDR2 YNNKEL (reference sequence).

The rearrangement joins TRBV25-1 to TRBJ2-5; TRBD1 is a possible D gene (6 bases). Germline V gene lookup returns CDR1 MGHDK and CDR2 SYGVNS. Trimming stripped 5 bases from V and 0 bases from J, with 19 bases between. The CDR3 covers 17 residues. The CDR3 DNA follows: TGTGCCAGCAGTATTATGGGGGCAGGGATAGACCAAGAGACCCAGTACTTC. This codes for CASSIMGAGIDQETQYF.

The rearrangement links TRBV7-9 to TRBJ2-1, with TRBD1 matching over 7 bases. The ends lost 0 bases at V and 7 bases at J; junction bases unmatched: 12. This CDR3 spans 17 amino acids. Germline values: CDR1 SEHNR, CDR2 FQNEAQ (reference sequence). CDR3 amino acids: CASSLALRDSGMNEQFF. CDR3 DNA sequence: TGTGCCAGCAGCTTAGCGTTGAGGGACAGCGGTATGAATGAGCAGTTCTTC.

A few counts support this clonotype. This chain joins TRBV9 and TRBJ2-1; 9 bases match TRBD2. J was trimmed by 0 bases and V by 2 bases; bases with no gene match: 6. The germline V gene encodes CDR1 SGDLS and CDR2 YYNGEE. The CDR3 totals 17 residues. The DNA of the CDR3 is TGTGCCAGCAGCGTCGGACTAGCGCAAAGCTCCTACAATGAGCAGTTCTTC. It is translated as CASSVGLAQSSYNEQFF.

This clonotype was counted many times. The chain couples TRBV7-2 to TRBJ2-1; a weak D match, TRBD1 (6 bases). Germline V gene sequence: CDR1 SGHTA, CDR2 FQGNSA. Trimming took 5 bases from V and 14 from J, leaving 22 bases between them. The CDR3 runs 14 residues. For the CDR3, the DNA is TGTGCCAGCAGCCCAGATACAGGGTCGATGACCAAGTTCTTC. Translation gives CASSPDTGSMTKFF.

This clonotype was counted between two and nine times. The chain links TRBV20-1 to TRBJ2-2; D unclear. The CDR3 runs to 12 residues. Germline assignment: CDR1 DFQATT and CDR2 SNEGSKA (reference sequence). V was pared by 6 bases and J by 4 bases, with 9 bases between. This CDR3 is CSASRATGELFF. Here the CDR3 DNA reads TGCAGTGCGAGCCGGGCCACCGGGGAGCTGTTTTTT.

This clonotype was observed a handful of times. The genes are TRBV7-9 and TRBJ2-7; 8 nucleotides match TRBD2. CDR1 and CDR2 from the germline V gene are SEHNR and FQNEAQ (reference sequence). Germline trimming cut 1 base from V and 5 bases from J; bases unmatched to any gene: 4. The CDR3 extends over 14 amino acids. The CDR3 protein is CASSLGLARNEQYF. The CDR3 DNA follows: TGTGCCAGCAGCTTAGGACTAGCGAGGAACGAGCAGTACTTC.

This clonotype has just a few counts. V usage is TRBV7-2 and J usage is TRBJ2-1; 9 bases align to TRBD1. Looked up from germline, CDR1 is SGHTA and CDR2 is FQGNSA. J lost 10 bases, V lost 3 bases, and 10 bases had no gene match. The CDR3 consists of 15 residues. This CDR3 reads CASSFQPGQGMEQFF. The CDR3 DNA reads TGTGCCAGCAGCTTCCAGCCGGGACAGGGTATGGAGCAGTTCTTC.

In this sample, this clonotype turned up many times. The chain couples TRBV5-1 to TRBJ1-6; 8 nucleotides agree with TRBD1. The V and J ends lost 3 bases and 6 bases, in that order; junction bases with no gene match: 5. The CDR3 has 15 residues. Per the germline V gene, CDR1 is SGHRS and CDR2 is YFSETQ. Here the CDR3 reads CASSWDGQGNSPLHF. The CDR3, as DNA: TGCGCCAGCAGCTGGGACGGACAGGGTAATTCACCCCTCCACTTT.

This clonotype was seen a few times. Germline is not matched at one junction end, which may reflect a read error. The chain's CDR3 is CASSLRDTAF. As DNA, the CDR3 is TGTGCCAGCAGCTTACGGGACACCGCCTTC. The genes are TRBV7-2 and TRBJ2-1; D is possibly TRBD1 (6 bases). Germline assignment: CDR1 SGHTA and CDR2 FQGNSA. The CDR3 contains 10 residues.

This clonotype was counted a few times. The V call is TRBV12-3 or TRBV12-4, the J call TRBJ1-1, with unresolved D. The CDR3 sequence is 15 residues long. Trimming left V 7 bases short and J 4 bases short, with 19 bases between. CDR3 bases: TGTGCCAGCAACGATGCGTCGTTGGCGGTCACTGAAGCTTTCTTT. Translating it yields CASNDASLAVTEAFF.

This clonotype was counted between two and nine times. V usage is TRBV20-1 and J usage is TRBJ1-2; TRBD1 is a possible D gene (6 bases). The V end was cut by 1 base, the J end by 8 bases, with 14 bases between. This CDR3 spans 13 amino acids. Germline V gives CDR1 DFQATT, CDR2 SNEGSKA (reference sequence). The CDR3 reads CSARVWAGAGYTF. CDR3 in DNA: TGCAGTGCTAGAGTTTGGGCAGGGGCCGGCTACACCTTC.

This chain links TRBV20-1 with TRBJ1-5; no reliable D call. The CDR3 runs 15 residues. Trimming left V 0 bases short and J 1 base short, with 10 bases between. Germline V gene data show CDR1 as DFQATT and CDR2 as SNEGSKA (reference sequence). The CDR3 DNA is TGCAGTGCTAGAGAGGCAGGTCTCAGCAATCAGCCCCAGCATTTT. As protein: CSAREAGLSNQPQHF.

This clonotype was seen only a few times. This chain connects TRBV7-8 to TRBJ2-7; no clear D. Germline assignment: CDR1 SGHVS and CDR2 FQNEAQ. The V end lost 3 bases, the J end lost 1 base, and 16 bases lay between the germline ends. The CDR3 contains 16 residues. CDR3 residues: CASSFRDVVGSYEQYF. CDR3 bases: TGTGCCAGCAGCTTTAGAGACGTGGTAGGTTCCTACGAGCAGTACTTC.

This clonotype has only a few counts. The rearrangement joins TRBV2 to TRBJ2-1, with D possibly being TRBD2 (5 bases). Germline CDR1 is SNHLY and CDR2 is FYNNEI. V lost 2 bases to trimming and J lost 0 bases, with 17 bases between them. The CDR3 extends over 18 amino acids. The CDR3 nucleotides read TGTGCCAGCAGTGAAAGGTTGGGAGCCTTCAGCTCCTACAATGAGCAGTTCTTC. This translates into CASSERLGAFSSYNEQFF.